The next 21 T cell receptor beta chains were all read from a single sample in a study of human T cells and chemical hapten exposure. Documented time point: patch test 2, 6 weeks after DPC sensitization. Documented treatment: therapeutic diphenylcyclopropenone sensitization with weekly scalp DPC. TCRdb ran MiXCR on the RACE reads and lists one entry per CDR3 protein. The sample lists 360,000 or so distinct CDR3 sequences, under 6.5% occurring once. This specimen was whole blood, taken in connection with sensitization to the hapten diphenylcyclopropenone (DPC). The receptor set was obtained from a woman under 30 with alopecia areata. Some clones in this sample may be carry-over from other donors' samples.

This clonotype was observed at least ten times. The rearrangement joins TRBV3-1 to TRBJ1-4; weak D call: TRBD1 (6 bases). Germline lookup yields CDR1 LGHDT and CDR2 YNNKEL (reference sequence). CDR3 length: 16 residues. V was cut by 3 bases and J by 4 bases, with 15 bases left in between. The CDR3: CASSQVGAEINEKLFF. The CDR3 nucleotides are TGTGCCAGCAGCCAGGTGGGGGCGGAGATTAATGAAAAACTGTTTTTT.

This chain uses TRBV9 with TRBJ2-7; the D gene is possibly TRBD1 (6 bases). The germline gives CDR1 SGDLS, CDR2 YYNGEE. V lost 4 bases and J 2 bases, leaving 19 bases between the germline ends. CDR3 size: 16 residues. The DNA of the CDR3 is TGTGCCAGCAGCACCCATCGACAGGATCATCCCTACGAGCAGTACTTC. Translating it yields CASSTHRQDHPYEQYF.

The rearrangement uses TRBV3-1 and TRBJ2-6; D is unclear. Deletions cut 1 base from V and 0 bases from J, with 4 bases between. Germline V gene lookup returns CDR1 LGHDT and CDR2 YNNKEL (reference sequence). This CDR3 comprises 15 residues. CDR3 sequence reads: CASSQVNSGANVLTF. In DNA, the CDR3 is TGTGCCAGCAGCCAAGTTAACTCTGGGGCCAACGTCCTGACTTTC. Full variable domain (outside the CDR3, taken from reference TRBV3-1 and TRBJ2-6): DTAVSQTPKYLVTQMGNDKSIKCEQNLGHDTMYWYKQDSKKFLKIMFSYNNKELIINETVPNRFSPKSPDKAHLNLHINSLELGDSAVYFCASSQVNSGANVLTFGAGSRLTVL.

The V gene is TRBV2, the J gene TRBJ2-1, with D tentatively TRBD2 (5 bases). CDR1 and CDR2 from the germline V gene are SNHLY and FYNNEI. V was trimmed by 5 bases and J by 10 bases, leaving 9 bases between them. The CDR3 is 11 residues long. CDR3 DNA: TGTGCCAGCAGTTACGAGCGGGAGCAGTTCTTC. Protein product: CASSYEREQFF.

This clonotype was picked up a small number of times. The J gene is TRBJ1-6, the V gene TRBV4-2; D unresolved. Germline lookup yields CDR1 LGHNA and CDR2 YNFKEQ. Trimming cost V 6 bases and J 7 bases, with 13 bases left between them. The CDR3 loop spans 14 amino acids. For the CDR3, the DNA is TGTGCCAGCAGTACAAGACCGGGGAATTCACCCCTCCACTTT. The encoded protein is CASSTRPGNSPLHF.

This clonotype was observed at least ten times. This chain joins TRBV6-5 and TRBJ1-1; perhaps TRBD1 as D (6 bases). This CDR3 comprises 17 residues. V shed 2 bases and J shed 1 base, with 17 bases lying between them. The germline V gene encodes CDR1 MNHEY and CDR2 SVGAGI. In DNA form, the CDR3 reads TGTGCCAGCAGTTACAGGGGGACACTGATAGCGAACACTGAAGCTTTCTTT. This translates into CASSYRGTLIANTEAFF.

This clonotype has a handful of counts. V usage is TRBV6-5 and J usage is TRBJ1-4, with 7 bases lining up with TRBD1. CDR1 and CDR2 from the germline V gene are MNHEY and SVGAGI. The CDR3 has 15 amino acids. V gave up 6 bases and J gave up 8 bases; unmatched junction bases: 12. CDR3 region: CASSKGDRAREKLFF. In DNA form, the CDR3 reads TGTGCCAGCAGCAAAGGTGACAGGGCCCGGGAAAAACTGTTTTTT.

This clonotype has a handful of counts. CDR3 in amino acids: CASSEDSGGTKTPQFF. Here the CDR3 DNA reads TGTGCCAGCAGTGAAGACAGCGGGGGTACCAAAACGCCCCAGTTCTTC. The chain uses TRBV6-1 and TRBJ2-1; TRBD2 matches at 8 bases. V shed 1 base and J 13 bases; nucleotides not matched to a gene: 15. Germline V lookup: CDR1 MNHNS, CDR2 SASEGT. The CDR3 is 16 residues long.

This clonotype was found a few times. The chain is built from TRBV4-3 and TRBJ2-3; 7 positions agree with TRBD2. There are 15 residues in the CDR3. Trimming at V came to 0 bases and at J to 2 bases, leaving 2 bases not matched to a gene. Germline lookup yields CDR1 LGHNA and CDR2 YSLEER. CDR3 nucleotide sequence: TGCGCCAGCAGCCAAGATGCGGGGGACACAGATACGCAGTATTTT. Protein: CASSQDAGDTDTQYF.

This clonotype appeared many times. The gene calls are TRBV4-2 and TRBJ2-1; 7 nucleotides match TRBD1. CDR1 and CDR2 from the germline V gene are LGHNA and YNFKEQ. Germline trimming cut 4 bases from V and 7 bases from J; bases unmatched to any gene: 4. This CDR3 is built from 13 residues. DNA for the CDR3: TGTGCCAGCAGCCCCGAGACAGGGAATGAGCAGTTCTTC. This translates into CASSPETGNEQFF.

This clonotype was picked up a small number of times. V gene TRBV2 combines with J gene TRBJ1-5, with D unclear. The CDR3 consists of 14 residues. CDR1 and CDR2 from the germline V gene are SNHLY and FYNNEI. V lost 8 bases, J lost 4 bases, and 15 bases lay in between. The CDR3 DNA reads as TGTGCCAGCTCACCGTCGCCGAGGAATCAGCCCCAGCATTTT. Translation: CASSPSPRNQPQHF.

This clonotype has a count of ten or more. The gene calls are TRBV27 and TRBJ2-1, with D unclear. The V end lost 5 bases, the J end lost 0 bases, and 11 bases lay between the germline ends. Germline V gene sequence: CDR1 MNHEY, CDR2 SMNVEV (reference sequence). This CDR3 is built from 15 residues. The CDR3 nucleotides are TGTGCCAGCAGTCGCCGGATAGTCTCCTACAATGAGCAGTTCTTC. Translating gives CASSRRIVSYNEQFF.

This clonotype showed up just a few times. The chain uses TRBV4-3 and TRBJ1-2, with D perhaps matching TRBD1 (5 bases). The CDR3 sequence is 20 residues long. Between the trimmed V and J ends, which lost 0 bases and 0 bases, there was a span of 23 bases. CDR1 and CDR2 from the germline V gene are LGHNA and YSLEER. The CDR3 loop reads CASSQDLGRAFPTANYGYTF. CDR3 bases: TGCGCCAGCAGCCAAGATTTGGGACGGGCCTTTCCTACTGCTAACTATGGCTACACCTTC.

Many counts were recorded for this clonotype. The rearrangement joins TRBV9 to TRBJ2-3; D not resolved. CDR3 length: 14 amino acids. CDR1 is SGDLS and CDR2 is YYNGEE in the germline V gene. Trimming removed 10 bases at V and 4 bases at J, with 19 bases between. In DNA, the CDR3 is TGTGCCCCCCCATGTAAAAAGGGTCCAGATACGCAGTATTTT. Its translation: CAPPCKKGPDTQYF.

This clonotype has just a few counts. An end of the junction differs from the germline gene, which may be a read error. The rearrangement joins TRBV7-6 to TRBJ2-7; a possible D gene is TRBD2 (5 bases). CDR1 and CDR2 (germline): SGHVS, FNYEAQ. The CDR3 extends over 14 amino acids. CDR3 DNA: TGTGCCAGCAGCGTAGCCGGGGTGTCCTACGAGCAGTACTTC. The encoded protein is CASSVAGVSYEQYF.

In this sample, this clonotype turned up many times. V is TRBV6-5 and J is TRBJ1-6; possible D gene TRBD1, 6 bases. CDR1 MNHEY and CDR2 SVGAGI come from the germline V gene. This CDR3 contains 14 residues. Trimming took 7 bases from V and 9 from J, leaving 16 bases between them. The CDR3 reads CASTQGQGGSPLHF. CDR3 bases: TGTGCCAGCACCCAGGGGCAGGGTGGTTCACCCCTCCACTTT.

This clonotype showed up many times. The chain carries TRBV29-1 and TRBJ2-3, with D possibly matching TRBD1 (6 bases). The CDR3 covers 15 residues. The germline V gene encodes CDR1 SQVTM and CDR2 ANQGSEA. Trimming shortened V by 4 bases and J by 0 bases, and 14 bases separated the two germline ends. The CDR3 reads CSVVSGALSTDTQYF. CDR3 coding DNA: TGCAGCGTTGTATCAGGGGCCCTTAGCACAGATACGCAGTATTTT.

The rearrangement uses TRBV5-1 and TRBJ2-5; no clear D. The length of the CDR3 is 18 residues. Germline V CDR1 and CDR2: SGHRS, YFSETQ. Trimming stripped 4 bases from V and 2 bases from J, with 24 bases between. The CDR3 reads CASSNPPRAAETQETQYF. The CDR3 coding sequence is TGCGCCAGCAGCAATCCCCCCCGGGCAGCAGAGACGCAAGAGACCCAGTACTTC.

This clonotype was counted between two and nine times. The chain couples TRBV2 to TRBJ1-6; D remains ambiguous. Looked up from germline, CDR1 is SNHLY and CDR2 is FYNNEI. V lost 8 bases and J 9 bases, leaving 17 bases between the germline ends. The CDR3 extends over 14 amino acids. CDR3: CASGIRKDGSPLHF. The CDR3, as DNA: TGTGCCAGCGGGATTAGGAAGGATGGTTCACCCCTCCACTTT. The full variable domain, in which reference TRBV2 and TRBJ1-6 provide the parts outside the CDR3, is EPEVTQTPSHQVTQMGQEVILRCVPISNHLYFYWYRQILGQKVEFLVSFYNNEISEKSEIFDDQFSVERPDGSNFTLKIRSTKLEDSAMYFCASGIRKDGSPLHFGNGTRLTVT.

This chain uses TRBV10-3 with TRBJ1-6, with 11 bases identical to TRBD1. CDR1 and CDR2 (germline): ENHRY, SYGVKD. CDR3 length equals 16 residues. V lost 10 bases and J lost 3; bases outside the gene matches: 8. As DNA, the CDR3 is TGTGCCACCCTAACCGGGACAGGGGGCTATAATTCACCCCTCCACTTT. Its translation is CATLTGTGGYNSPLHF.

To note about this clonotype: One end of the junction varies from germline; a read error may be responsible. The gene calls are TRBV6-1 and TRBJ1-6; TRBD1 is a possible D gene (5 bases). There are 16 residues in the CDR3. Germline loops: CDR1 MNHNS, CDR2 SASEGT. This chain's CDR3 is CASSEGPDIGGSSLHF. The CDR3 nucleotides are TGTGCCAGCAGTGAAGGGCCGGACATAGGTGGTTCATCCCTCCACTTT.